This entry lists 6 T cell receptor beta chains sequenced from one sample in a study of cytomegalovirus exposure and HLA in healthy donors. With 60 Vbeta and 13 Jbeta primers, the PCR was carried out. This table comes from immunoSEQ multiplex PCR, and its TCRdb copy is limited to in-frame clones, with some not included. Among about 70,000 clones listed, 70% to 85% were seen once. The specimen sequenced was PBMCs. All receptors come from a human donor in good health.

In its sample, this clone was seen a few times. This chain links TRBV5-4 with TRBJ2-5; a possible D gene is TRBD1 (6 bases). The DNA end is a closer match to TRBJ2-7, so the J assignment may be wrong. The germline V gene has CDR1 SGHNT and CDR2 YYREEE (reference sequence). The CDR3 is 14 residues long. The CDR3 DNA reads as TGTGCCAGCAGCTTGCGGGACACTAACTACGAGCAGTACTTC. It yields the protein CASSLRDTNYEQYF.

This clone was counted between two and nine times. This chain joins TRBV4-1 and TRBJ2-3, with 9 bases that match TRBD2. In germline, CDR1 is MGHRA, CDR2 YSYEKL. There are 18 residues in the CDR3. J lost 0 bases, V lost 0 bases, and 7 bases had no gene match. The CDR3 nucleotides read TGCGCCAGCAGCCAAGAGGGGCTAGCGGGAATTAGCACAGATACGCAGTATTTT. Translating it yields CASSQEGLAGISTDTQYF.

This chain joins TRBV18 and TRBJ1-1, with 7 positions matching TRBD1. J lost 0 bases, V lost 6 bases, and 4 bases had no gene match. The CDR3 is 14 amino acids. Germline lookup yields CDR1 KGHSH and CDR2 LQKENI. CDR3: CASSRDSMNTEAFF. Here the CDR3 DNA reads TGTGCCAGCTCCCGGGACAGCATGAACACTGAAGCTTTCTTT.

This chain uses TRBV9 with TRBJ2-1, with TRBD2 matching 8 bases. J lost 2 bases, V lost 1 base, and 5 bases had no gene match. Germline V gene lookup returns CDR1 SGDLS and CDR2 YYNGEE. The CDR3 contains 16 residues. The DNA of the CDR3 is TGTGCCAGCAGCGTAACTAGCGGCTTTACCTACAATGAGCAGTTCTTC. Its protein is CASSVTSGFTYNEQFF.

The CDR3 DNA reads as TGCAGCGCGGAAGGGGGGGTTACAGATACGCAGTATTTT. Protein: CSAEGGVTDTQYF. The rearrangement uses TRBV29-1 and TRBJ2-3; possibly TRBD2 for D (7 bases). V was cut by 7 bases and J by 3 bases, with 14 bases left in between. Germline CDR1 is SQVTM and CDR2 is ANQGSEA. The CDR3 sequence is 13 residues long.

V usage is TRBV18 and J usage is TRBJ2-2, with a tentative D call TRBD1 (6 bases). The germline gives CDR1 KGHSH, CDR2 LQKENI. V lost 3 bases to trimming and J lost 2 bases, with 13 bases between them. CDR3 size: 16 residues. The CDR3 region has the DNA TGTGCCAGCTCACCCAGGGACACCTCAAACACCGGGGAGCTGTTTTTT. Residues: CASSPRDTSNTGELFF.